These 10 T cell receptor beta chains were sequenced from one sample in a study of regulatory T cells in long-lasting Graves disease. CDR3-region Arm-PCR and iRepertoire HTBI primers produced the TCR beta libraries. TCRdb used MiXCR to reprocess the multiplex PCR reads, holding one entry per CDR3 protein. The sample contains 550,000 to 600,000 distinct CDR3 sequences, around 16% of which appear only once. Stated time point: newly diagnosed GD, antithyroid drugs for less than 3 months. From PBMCs, RNA was extracted and then used to make the TCR library. These data were likewise used in another study, on T cells in Graves' hyperthyroidism and ophthalmopathy.

The source was peripheral blood mononuclear cells (PBMCs), collected at new diagnosis, from a patient treated with antithyroid drugs. All receptors come from a man aged 18 to 30 with Graves disease.

This chain uses TRBV28 with TRBJ1-4; no clear D. The CDR3 consists of 15 residues. Germline values: CDR1 MDHEN, CDR2 SYDVKM. The V end lost 3 bases, the J end lost 8 bases, and 16 bases lay between the germline ends. This CDR3 is CASSFEPISREKLFF. DNA for the CDR3: TGTGCCAGCAGTTTCGAACCAATATCTCGGGAAAAACTGTTTTTT.

This CDR3 is CAGLLDRAPDTQYF. The CDR3 nucleotides read TGTGCCGGCCTCTTGGACAGGGCCCCAGATACGCAGTATTTT. The chain carries TRBV2 and TRBJ2-3, with TRBD1 identical over 8 bases. The CDR3 loop spans 14 amino acids. The J segment lost 4 bases and the V segment lost 11 bases, leaving 11 bases of the junction unmatched. Germline values: CDR1 SNHLY, CDR2 FYNNEI.

This clonotype has a handful of counts. The chain carries TRBV9 and TRBJ2-7; TRBD1 agrees at 7 bases. J was trimmed by 0 bases and V by 4 bases; bases with no gene match: 16. Germline V gives CDR1 SGDLS, CDR2 YYNGEE. This CDR3 has 18 residues. DNA for the CDR3: TGTGCCAGCAGCCCGAAAGGGGGCGGCGGGCGGAGCTCCTACGAGCAGTACTTC. Amino acids: CASSPKGGGGRSSYEQYF. Together with reference TRBV9 and TRBJ2-7, the CDR3 gives the full variable domain: DSGVTQTPKHLITATGQRVTLRCSPRSGDLSVYWYQQSLDQGLQFLIQYYNGEERAKGNILERFSAQQFPDLHSELNLSSLELGDSALYFCASSPKGGGGRSSYEQYFGPGTRLTVT.

This clonotype was seen a handful of times. V usage is TRBV7-3 and J usage is TRBJ1-4, with 7 bases that match TRBD1. The CDR3 sequence is 15 residues long. V was pared by 4 bases and J by 7 bases, with 9 bases of the junction left unmatched. Germline V lookup: CDR1 SGHTA, CDR2 FQGTGA. CDR3 DNA: TGTGCCAGCAGCTCCCTAGACAGGGAAAGTGAAAAACTGTTTTTT. Translation: CASSSLDRESEKLFF.

The rearrangement uses TRBV30 and TRBJ1-2; 9 bases line up with TRBD1. Germline CDR1 and CDR2: GTSNPN and SVGIG (reference sequence). The CDR3 loop spans 14 amino acids. The ends lost 8 bases at V and 3 bases at J; junction bases unmatched: 10. The CDR3 loop reads CARKNRGRDYGYTF. The CDR3 region has the DNA TGTGCCCGGAAAAACAGGGGGCGCGACTATGGCTACACCTTC.

This clonotype was counted many times. The CDR3 nucleotides read TGCAGTGCCCTGACAGGGAGGAACTACGAGCAGTACTTC. Translating gives CSALTGRNYEQYF. The chain couples TRBV20-1 to TRBJ2-7, with D maybe TRBD1 (7 bases). The CDR3 is 13 residues long. V was pared by 6 bases and J by 3 bases, with 15 bases between. Germline V gene lookup returns CDR1 DFQATT and CDR2 SNEGSKA (reference sequence).

This clonotype was picked up a small number of times. V gene TRBV28 combines with J gene TRBJ2-1; D gene uncertain. CDR3 length: 11 residues. Looked up from germline, CDR1 is MDHEN and CDR2 is SYDVKM. The germline V and J ends were trimmed by 8 bases and 12 bases, with 14 bases remaining between them. The CDR3 spells CASSASPGQFF. CDR3 coding DNA: TGTGCCAGCTCTGCGAGTCCTGGGCAGTTCTTC.

This clonotype was recorded at least ten times. V is TRBV12-3 or TRBV12-4 and J is TRBJ1-2, with D perhaps matching TRBD1 (5 bases). The germline V and J ends were trimmed by 1 base and 6 bases, with 12 bases remaining between them. The CDR3 spans 14 residues. CDR3 nucleotide sequence: TGTGCCAGCAGTTTAGGGGGGGGACGAAATGGCTACACCTTC. Amino acids: CASSLGGGRNGYTF.

There are a few counts of this clonotype. V gene TRBV28 combines with J gene TRBJ1-4; 7 nucleotides agree with TRBD1. The CDR3 is made up of 16 amino acids. Looked up from germline, CDR1 is MDHEN and CDR2 is SYDVKM. V was pared by 3 bases and J by 4 bases, with 8 bases of the junction left unmatched. DNA of the CDR3: TGTGCCAGCAGTTTCCCCAACAGGGGAGGTAATGAAAAACTGTTTTTT. It specifies CASSFPNRGGNEKLFF.

This clonotype was seen a single time. This chain joins TRBV11-2 and TRBJ2-3; 14 bases are shared with TRBD2. This CDR3 spans 17 amino acids. J lost 3 bases, V lost 5 bases, and 7 bases had no gene match. From germline, CDR1 is SGHAT and CDR2 FQNNGV. The CDR3 loop reads CASSDWTSGRTTDTQYF. DNA of the CDR3: TGTGCCAGCAGCGACTGGACTAGCGGGAGGACGACAGATACGCAGTATTTT. Together with reference TRBV11-2 and TRBJ2-3, the CDR3 gives the full variable domain: EAGVAQSPRYKIIEKRQSVAFWCNPISGHATLYWYQQILGQGPKLLIQFQNNGVVDDSQLPKDRFSAERLKGVDSTLKIQPAKLEDSAVYLCASSDWTSGRTTDTQYFGPGTRLTVL.